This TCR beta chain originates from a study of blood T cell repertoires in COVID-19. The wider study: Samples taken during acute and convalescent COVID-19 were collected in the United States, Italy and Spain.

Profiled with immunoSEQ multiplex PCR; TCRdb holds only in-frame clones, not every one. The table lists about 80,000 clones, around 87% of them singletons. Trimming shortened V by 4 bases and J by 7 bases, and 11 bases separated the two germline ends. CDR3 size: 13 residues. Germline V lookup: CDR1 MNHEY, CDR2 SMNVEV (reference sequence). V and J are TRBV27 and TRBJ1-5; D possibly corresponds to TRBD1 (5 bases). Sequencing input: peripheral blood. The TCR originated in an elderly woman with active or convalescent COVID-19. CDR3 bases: TGTGCCAGCAGTTCCGGACGGGGGCAGCCCCAGCATTTT. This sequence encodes CASSSGRGQPQHF.